This T cell receptor beta chain was captured in a study of radiation and T cells in renal cell carcinoma (dated by TCRdb to the early 2020s). At the level of the whole study: In total, about 51 samples underwent TCR beta sequencing: about 26 tumors plus 27 peripheral blood samples. The final blood draw was performed at 4 weeks after radiation, at the same time as nephrectomy. A total of approximately 4 million unique CDR3 nucleotide sequences, encoding fewer than 3,000,000 unique CDR3 amino acid sequences, were found across all 50 or so samples. General conclusions and limits of the study: No pretreatment tumor biopsies were available, so the baseline intratumoral presence of clonotypes could not be determined. Tracking of blood repertoire dynamics stopped at more than three weeks after treatment, with no follow-up past that point. An increase in top tumor clonotypes in blood was observed from baseline to 2 weeks post-radiation, followed by contraction by 4 weeks, which was taken to suggest transient expansion of tumor-resident clones. With a single-armed trial design, the study had no way to address how radiation dose or scheduling affects the TCR repertoire.

V is cut back by 4 bases and J by 3 bases, with 24 bases in the junction unmatched. The CDR1 and CDR2 encoded by the germline V gene are SGHDN and FVKESK. Inclusive of the bounding cysteine and phenylalanine, the CDR3 is 20 residues long. Left in the record is the CDR3 DNA by itself, 60 bases read in frame from the first base. Sample time point, as interpreted from the label and publication: blood 4 weeks post-SBRT, at nephrectomy. In the paper's terms, the treatment or condition label means: 15 Gy SBRT to primary tumor, nephrectomy 4 weeks later. The samples were obtained from a clinical trial, where primary renal cell carcinomas were treated with 15 Gy stereotactic body radiation therapy and then removed by nephrectomy 4 weeks afterward. To follow tumor-enriched clonotypes, peripheral blood was collected serially from radiation-treated patients at baseline and again at 2 weeks and 4 weeks after SBRT. Every patient had renal cell carcinoma of clear cell pathology. The QIAamp DNA Blood Mini Kit (Qiagen) was used to prepare genomic DNA for TCR sequencing. Only samples passing all quality control checks were included in the analyses.

About this clone: The clone's antigen remains unknown. Per-base quality was not reported, and no clone a single base away is much larger than it.

Following the manufacturer's recommendations, the immunoSEQ kit was used to generate TCR beta libraries from genomic DNA. To prepare the libraries, a first multiplex PCR with proprietary primers was run, followed by a second PCR that added unique barcodes, and a bead cleanup was done after each round. A positive control reaction and a negative control reaction, both provided in the kit, were run with every batch of samples. The final libraries were assessed on an Agilent 4200 TapeStation D1000 ScreenTape, pooled by volume, and quantified by qPCR. Sequencing ran on an Illumina NextSeq500 with a MidOutput 150-cycle cartridge, using 156 Read1 and 15 Index1 cycles with kit custom primers. The pooled library was loaded at approximately 1 pM with a roughly 20% PhiX control spike-in. The original pipeline was this. The vendor-processed data were analyzed in R, and a clonotype was defined as all T cells that share the same CDR3 nucleotide sequence. In the clone abundance analyses, frequencies were normalized to the 10,000 most abundant clones in each sample. Public T cell clones, averaging fewer than five per sample, were removed before analysis. A difference in abundance of at least 32-fold between compartments was used to define tumor-enriched and baseline blood-enriched clonotypes. A beta-binomial differential abundance model was used to identify clonotypes that expanded or contracted between blood time points. Similarity between tumor and blood repertoires was quantified using the Baroni-Urbani and Buser coefficient, and groups were compared with two-tailed Wilcoxon tests in R. Imported from immuneACCESS, the table was reduced by TCRdb to in-frame sequences with V and J called. These copies leave out some clones; in studies compared against another copy, an unresolved V gene accounts for under half, and the cause of the remainder is not known. D and trimming come from the DNA, and the V and J calls and clone size come from that table. The sample includes more than 60,000 clones, with over 80% observed a single time. In total, the top ten clones hold about 2.4% of the sample.

The chain is encoded by TRBV14 joined to TRBJ2-7, with 7 junctional bases fitting TRBD1. The sample was blood, taken from a patient whose treatment included radiotherapy and nephrectomy. The TCR comes from an older woman with renal cell carcinoma. The DNA reads as follows: TGTGCCAGCAGCCTATCCGGGACAGCAAAGCCCTGGGACCCACTCTACGAGCAGTACTTC. Its product reads: CASSLSGTAKPWDPLYEQYF.